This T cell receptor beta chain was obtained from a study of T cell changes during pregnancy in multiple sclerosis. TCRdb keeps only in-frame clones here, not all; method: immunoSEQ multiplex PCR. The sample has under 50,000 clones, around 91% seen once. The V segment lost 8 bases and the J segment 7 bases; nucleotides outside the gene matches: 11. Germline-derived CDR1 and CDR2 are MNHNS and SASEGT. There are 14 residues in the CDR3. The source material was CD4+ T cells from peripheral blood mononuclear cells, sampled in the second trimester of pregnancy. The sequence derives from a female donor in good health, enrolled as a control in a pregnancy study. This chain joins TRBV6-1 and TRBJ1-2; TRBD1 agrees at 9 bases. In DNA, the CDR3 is TGTGCCAGCCATAGGGGGGACAGGGTTTTTGGCTACACCTTC. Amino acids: CASHRGDRVFGYTF.